The rows below give T cell receptor beta chains drawn from one sample of a study of cytomegalovirus exposure and HLA in healthy donors. Some clones are missing from TCRdb's copy, which holds only in-frame ones; the method was immunoSEQ multiplex PCR. Found here are 200,000 to 250,000 clones, over 65% of them singletons; the top ten hold roughly 0.62%. What was sequenced was PBMCs. The origin of the receptors is a man aged 18 to 29 in good health and CMV-seronegative. Both conserved end residues are part of each CDR3. The D gene is left open where the match is weak. The listing skips clone size in some rows; elsewhere it reads once, few, many or a size class.

d_call j_call clone_size v_call cdr3_aa cdr3_nt
NA TRBJ1-1 once TRBV6-4 CASSDEENTEAFF TGTGCCAGCAGTGATGAGGAGAACACTGAAGCTTTCTTT
NA TRBJ2-7 NA TRBV27 CASSLSEQPYYEQYF TGTGCCAGCAGTTTATCGGAACAGCCCTACTACGAGCAGTACTTC
NA TRBJ2-6 NA TRBV30 CAWTHSSGANVLTF TGTGCCTGGACTCACAGCTCTGGGGCCAACGTCCTGACTTTC
NA TRBJ2-3 NA TRBV29-1 CSVEGSGADTQYF TGCAGCGTTGAGGGGTCGGGGGCAGATACGCAGTATTTT
TRBD1 TRBJ1-2 NA TRBV4-1 CASSQLQGAVGGYTF TGCGCCAGCAGCCAGCTACAGGGGGCTGTAGGAGGCTACACCTTC
NA TRBJ2-7 NA TRBV5-1 CASSDPPRGEQYF TGCGCCAGCAGCGATCCTCCCAGGGGCGAGCAGTACTTC
TRBD2 TRBJ2-3 once TRBV10-2 CASRPGGTDTQYF TGCGCCAGCAGGCCGGGGGGAACAGATACGCAGTATTTT
NA TRBJ2-5 NA TRBV19 CASSSAAARETQYF TGTGCCAGTAGTTCCGCAGCGGCCCGGGAGACCCAGTACTTC
NA TRBJ1-2 NA TRBV20-1 CSARQDYGYTF TGCAGTGCGAGACAGGACTATGGCTACACCTTC
NA TRBJ2-3 NA TRBV5-6 CASSLKATYRFPQYF TGTGCCAGCAGCTTAAAAGCGACCTACAGGTTCCCGCAGTATTTT
TRBD2 TRBJ2-7 NA TRBV2 CASSALLRGGYEQYF TGTGCCAGCAGTGCGCTACTACGCGGGGGGTACGAGCAGTACTTC
NA TRBJ2-2 few TRBV6-4 CASSGQAGGELFF TGTGCCAGCAGCGGACAGGCGGGAGGGGAGCTGTTTTTT
TRBD2 TRBJ2-1 NA TRBV10-3 CAISSFQGLAEYNEQFF TGTGCCATCAGTAGTTTTCAGGGACTAGCGGAATACAATGAGCAGTTCTTC
TRBD1 TRBJ2-7 NA TRBV7-8 CASSPPPGQGSYEQYF TGTGCCAGCAGCCCCCCACCGGGACAGGGGTCCTACGAGCAGTACTTC
NA TRBJ1-2 NA TRBV28 CASSFDRTNYGYTF TGTGCCAGCAGTTTTGACAGGACCAACTATGGCTACACCTTC
TRBD2 TRBJ2-7 NA TRBV28 CASSLGLAGGGEQYF TGTGCCAGCAGCCTCGGACTAGCGGGAGGAGGTGAGCAGTACTTC
TRBD2 TRBJ2-2 NA TRBV19 CASSIGGGGYTGELFF TGTGCCAGTAGTATTGGCGGGGGGGGCTACACCGGGGAGCTGTTTTTT
NA TRBJ2-7 NA TRBV2 CASSERRTVREQYF TGTGCCAGCAGTGAACGGAGAACCGTCCGTGAGCAGTACTTC
TRBD1 TRBJ1-2 NA TRBV7-8 CASSLGQGNNYGYTF TGTGCCAGCAGCTTAGGACAGGGAAATAACTATGGCTACACCTTC
TRBD2 TRBJ2-5 NA TRBV6-1 CATTGGFGATETQYF TGTGCCACTACGGGGGGGTTTGGGGCCACGGAGACCCAGTACTTC
NA TRBJ1-5 NA TRBV28 CASSPDRRWQPQHF TGTGCCAGCAGTCCCGACAGGAGGTGGCAGCCCCAGCATTTT
TRBD1 TRBJ2-5 few TRBV10-1 CASSGTGTGETQYF TGCGCCAGCAGTGGGACCGGGACAGGGGAGACCCAGTACTTC
NA TRBJ2-1 NA TRBV21-1 CASSGTPHNEQFF TGTGCCAGTTCCGGGACTCCCCACAATGAGCAGTTCTTC
NA TRBJ1-5 few TRBV5-8 CASSSQGMWQPQHF TGTGCCAGCAGTTCCCAGGGCATGTGGCAGCCCCAGCATTTT
NA TRBJ2-7 few TRBV7-3 CASSRSVLDEQYF TGTGCCAGCAGCCGGAGCGTGCTCGACGAGCAGTACTTC
NA TRBJ1-1 NA TRBV7-2 CASSQDQGAGGVEAFF TGTGCCAGCAGCCAAGACCAGGGCGCGGGGGGTGTTGAAGCTTTCTTT
NA TRBJ2-2 once TRBV7-2 CASSLLLGGTGELFF TGTGCCAGCAGCCTCCTTCTCGGCGGCACCGGGGAGCTGTTTTTT
TRBD1 TRBJ2-3 NA TRBV9 CASSAFDRVRADTQYF TGTGCCAGCAGCGCCTTTGACAGGGTCCGGGCAGATACGCAGTATTTT
TRBD2 TRBJ2-7 few TRBV4-2 CASSQDSGSSYEQYF TGTGCCAGCAGCCAAGATAGCGGGAGCTCCTACGAGCAGTACTTC
TRBD1 TRBJ2-7 few TRBV2 CASSRGQVYSYEQYF TGTGCCAGCAGTCGGGGACAGGTGTACTCCTACGAGCAGTACTTC
NA TRBJ2-5 few TRBV7-9 CASSVTEQETQYF TGTGCCAGCAGCGTGACAGAACAAGAGACCCAGTACTTC
TRBD1 TRBJ2-1 NA TRBV6-5 CASSLQGAAGNEQFF TGTGCCAGCAGTCTTCAGGGGGCAGCAGGGAATGAGCAGTTCTTC
NA TRBJ1-2 NA TRBV7-2 CASSLGLGYTF TGTGCCAGCAGCTTAGGACTCGGCTACACCTTC
NA TRBJ2-7 NA TRBV28 CASSFDSFVEQYF TGTGCCAGCAGTTTTGACAGTTTCGTCGAGCAGTACTTC
NA TRBJ1-1 once TRBV28 CASSSQLNTEAFF TGTGCCAGCAGTTCCCAGTTGAACACTGAAGCTTTCTTT
TRBD1 TRBJ2-1 few TRBV19 CASSLTGDFFREQFF TGTGCCAGTAGTCTGACAGGGGACTTTTTTAGAGAGCAGTTCTTC
TRBD2 TRBJ2-2 NA TRBV6-4 CASSVSPLAGRNTGELFF TGTGCCAGCAGTGTCTCTCCTCTAGCGGGACGGAACACCGGGGAGCTGTTTTTT
NA TRBJ1-1 NA TRBV5-6 CASRADLGGVNTEAFF TGTGCCAGCAGGGCGGACTTAGGAGGGGTTAACACTGAAGCTTTCTTT
TRBD2 TRBJ2-7 NA TRBV6-1 CASSELAGVHEQYF TGTGCCAGCAGTGAACTAGCGGGAGTTCACGAGCAGTACTTC
TRBD2 TRBJ2-1 NA TRBV7-3 CASSFLRREGPHEQFF TGTGCCAGCAGCTTCCTGAGGCGGGAGGGCCCTCATGAGCAGTTCTTC
NA TRBJ2-7 few TRBV7-2 CASSLYGQEQYF TGTGCCAGCAGCTTATACGGACAAGAGCAGTACTTC
TRBD1 TRBJ1-6 NA TRBV28 CASSLVLRTGGNSPLHF TGTGCCAGCAGTTTAGTCCTCAGGACAGGGGGTAATTCACCCCTCCACTTT
NA TRBJ1-1 NA TRBV9 CASGGNTEAFF TGTGCCTCTGGAGGGAACACTGAAGCTTTCTTT
NA TRBJ1-1 NA TRBV18 CASSPEYIVSGTEAFF TGTGCCAGCTCACCCGAATACATCGTCAGCGGCACTGAAGCTTTCTTT
TRBD1 TRBJ1-2 once TRBV4-2 CASSQGSDRGNYGYTF TGTGCCAGCAGCCAAGGCTCGGACAGGGGTAACTATGGCTACACCTTC
NA TRBJ1-5 NA TRBV6-6 CASSQPQHF TGTGCCAGTAGTCAGCCCCAGCATTTT
TRBD2 TRBJ2-3 few TRBV5-4 CASSAGLAFDTQYF TGTGCCAGCAGCGCGGGACTAGCGTTCGATACGCAGTATTTT
TRBD1 TRBJ1-4 NA TRBV7-9 CASSPQLTGGRDEKLFF TGTGCCAGCAGCCCACAGTTGACAGGGGGCCGAGATGAAAAACTGTTTTTT
TRBD2 TRBJ2-7 NA TRBV27 CASSYRTSGSWEQYF TGTGCCAGCAGCTATCGGACTAGCGGGAGTTGGGAGCAGTACTTC
TRBD1 TRBJ2-1 NA TRBV7-9 CASSPGTERYNEQFF TGTGCCAGCAGTCCCGGGACAGAACGATACAATGAGCAGTTCTTC
TRBD1 TRBJ1-4 few TRBV30 CAWRGFGTGPNEKLFF TGTGCCTGGAGGGGGTTCGGGACAGGGCCGAATGAAAAACTGTTTTTT
TRBD1 TRBJ1-2 NA TRBV6-6 CASSYSRAGGYGYTF TGTGCCAGCAGTTACTCTAGGGCAGGGGGCTATGGCTACACCTTC